The source of this T cell receptor (beta chain) is a study of human T cells and chemical hapten exposure. Study-level information: Per-sample variation in TCR yield stemmed mainly from small pooled library volume differences.

Germline-derived CDR1 and CDR2 are MNHEY and SVGAGI. This CDR3 comprises 14 residues. Trimming left V 3 bases short and J 4 bases short, with 12 bases between. The sample's time point: patch test 2, 6 weeks after DPC sensitization. Specified treatment: therapeutic diphenylcyclopropenone sensitization with weekly scalp DPC. Per the original methods: Counting gave a median of roughly 100,000 TCRs per sample, with values ranging from roughly 23,224 to 700,000. Using its own MiXCR run on the RACE reads, TCRdb lists one record per CDR3 protein. The V and J calls here are based on TCRdb, not the publication. The data contain about 84,000 distinct CDR3 sequences, about 10% of them seen just once; the ten biggest clones take up 5%.

The input for sequencing was whole blood, taken in connection with sensitization to the hapten diphenylcyclopropenone (DPC). V is TRBV6-5 and J is TRBJ2-5; tentative D call: TRBD1 (6 bases). This clonotype originated in a woman between 50 and 59 years old with alopecia areata. Some clones in this sample may be carry-over from other donors' samples. DNA for the CDR3: TGTGCCAGCAGTTATTTAGCAGGGGCAGAGACCCAGTACTTC. Translated: CASSYLAGAETQYF.